This T cell receptor (beta chain) was sequenced during a study of blood T cell repertoires in COVID-19. The V gene lost 0 bases and the J gene lost 15 bases, with 9 bases spanning the gap. This CDR3 is 10 amino acids long. Germline V gene data show CDR1 as DFQATT and CDR2 as SNEGSKA (reference sequence). Original data processing: Quantification of nucleated cells was approximated via reference gene primer amplification. The table came from immunoSEQ multiplex PCR; TCRdb's copy has only in-frame clones and leaves some out. That table supplies the V and J calls and clone size; D and trimming were determined from the DNA. The repertoire holds about 390,000 clones, with roughly 89% as singletons. The study drew participants aged about 18 to 89 years from around 24 US areas. Participant-given clinical history determined each cohort assignment. Cohort 3 recovered donors had two negative PCRs, clearance, or symptom resolution.

V is TRBV20-1 and J is TRBJ2-1; no clear D gene. The clonotype originates from a woman aged 45-59 years who had recovered from COVID-19. The sequenced sample was PBMCs or T cells enriched from blood (not recorded which). CDR3 protein: CSAREESMFF. The CDR3 region has the DNA TGCAGTGCTAGAGAGGAGAGCATGTTCTTC.